A single sample gave rise to the 16 T cell receptor beta chains below, sequenced in a study of metastatic and nonmetastatic thyroid tumors. TCRdb re-analyzed the PCR reads through MiXCR. The repertoire holds around 15,000 clones, with about 35% as singletons. No patient received treatment before thyroid surgery. Sequencing input: tumor tissue. The receptors shown here come from a male donor with papillary thyroid cancer or a benign thyroid nodule (not recorded which). Some clones in this sample may be carry-over from other donors' samples.

This chain links TRBV5-1 with TRBJ2-5, with TRBD2 matching over 8 bases. Germline loops: CDR1 SGHRS, CDR2 YFSETQ. J was trimmed by 5 bases and V by 1 base; bases with no gene match: 13. The CDR3 is 17 amino acids. CDR3 nucleotide sequence: TGCGCCAGCAGCTTGCCCTCTGGACTAGCTCTTGGGGAGACCCAGTACTTC. Translated: CASSLPSGLALGETQYF.

This clone was seen many times. The CDR3 nucleotides are TGCGCCAGCAGCGTGGAGCGCGCCACAGATACGCAGTATTTT. Encoded protein: CASSVERATDTQYF. This chain joins TRBV5-1 and TRBJ2-3, with no clear D. Germline CDR1 and CDR2: SGHRS and YFSETQ. Trimming cost V 4 bases and J 2 bases, with 11 bases left between them. This CDR3 is built from 14 residues.

V and J are TRBV11-1 and TRBJ1-2; 7 bases line up with TRBD1. In germline, CDR1 is SGHAT, CDR2 FQDESV (reference sequence). V lost 5 bases and J lost 7; bases outside the gene matches: 7. There are 13 residues in the CDR3. The CDR3 loop is CASSPGQVSGYTF. The DNA of the CDR3 is TGTGCCAGCAGCCCAGGACAGGTCTCTGGCTACACCTTC.

By its share, this clone is large. The chain joins TRBV7-2 to TRBJ2-7, with D unresolved. CDR1 is SGHTA, CDR2 FQGNSA, per germline. V lost 2 bases to trimming and J lost 5 bases, with 10 bases between them. The CDR3 length is 13 residues. The CDR3 DNA follows: TGTGCCAGCAGCTTAAGGGCGTCCCACGAGCAGTACTTC. Translation: CASSLRASHEQYF. The complete variable domain, with remaining parts taken from reference TRBV7-2 and TRBJ2-7, reads GAGVSQSPSNKVTEKGKDVELRCDPISGHTALYWYRQSLGQGLEFLIYFQGNSAPDKSGLPSDRFSAERTGGSVSTLTIQRTQQEDSAVYLCASSLRASHEQYFGPGTRLTVT.

Details on this clone: Compared with germline, one end of the junction differs, possibly owing to a read error. The CDR3 region is CSARDPGLAGWLAGELFF. The CDR3 DNA is TGCAGTGCTAGAGATCCCGGGCTAGCGGGGTGGCTCGCCGGGGAGCTTTTTTTT. The chain links TRBV20-1 to TRBJ2-2; 9 nucleotides match TRBD2. The CDR3 totals 18 residues. CDR1 is DFQATT and CDR2 is SNEGSKA in the germline V gene (reference sequence).

This clone has more than one count but fewer than ten. The chain couples TRBV7-3 to TRBJ2-1, with D possibly TRBD2 on 7 matching bases. The CDR3 is 12 amino acids. CDR1 is SGHTA and CDR2 is FQGTGA in the germline V gene. V was cut by 8 bases and J by 15 bases, with 20 bases left in between. The CDR3 protein is CASRTPGGAAFF. The CDR3 DNA follows: TGTGCCAGCCGCACCCCTGGGGGGGCGGCGTTCTTC. The entire variable domain, with the rest obtained from reference TRBV7-3 and TRBJ2-1, is as follows: GAGVSQTPSNKVTEKGKYVELRCDPISGHTALYWYRQSLGQGPEFLIYFQGTGAADDSGLPNDRFFAVRPEGSVSTLKIQRTERGDSAVYLCASRTPGGAAFFGPGTRLTVL.

This clone has only a few counts. The chain uses TRBV6-5 and TRBJ2-7; TRBD1 or TRBD2 may be the D gene (6 bases each). The CDR3 runs to 17 residues. The V end lost 0 bases, the J end lost 6 bases, and 21 bases lay between the germline ends. From germline, CDR1 is MNHEY and CDR2 SVGAGI. CDR3 bases: TGTGCCAGCAGTTACTCGATGGGTACAGGGACTCTCAGCGAGCAGTACTTC. Protein product: CASSYSMGTGTLSEQYF.

The chain is built from TRBV20-1 and TRBJ2-3; D not resolved. The V gene's germline CDR1 is DFQATT and CDR2 SNEGSKA (reference sequence). V was trimmed by 5 bases and J by 2 bases, leaving 14 bases between them. This CDR3 has 14 amino acids. The CDR3 sequence: CSAWAAMYTDTQYF. The CDR3 nucleotides are TGCAGTGCTTGGGCCGCTATGTACACAGATACGCAGTATTTT.

This clone is labeled medium-sized. The chain joins TRBV12-5 to TRBJ2-7; D is possibly TRBD1 (6 bases). Trimming took off 3 bases at V and 3 bases at J, with 15 bases between the two ends. Germline lookup yields CDR1 LGHNT and CDR2 FRNRAP. This CDR3 comprises 15 residues. Written as DNA, the CDR3 is TGTGCTAGTGGTTTATTACAGGGTAGGGTCTACGAGCAGTACTTC. Its protein product is CASGLLQGRVYEQYF.

Remarks on this clone: The junction shows a germline mismatch at one end, possibly a read error. The chain links TRBV11-2 to TRBJ2-2, with a tentative D call TRBD2 (5 bases). This CDR3 comprises 14 residues. Germline V CDR1 and CDR2: SGHAT, FQNNGV. The chain's CDR3 is CASSPSTNTGDLFF. DNA for the CDR3: TGTGCCAGCAGCCCCAGCACGAACACCGGGGATCTGTTTTTT.

This clone was detected ten times or more. This sequence may be a read error, since a much larger clone differs from it by one base. Here the CDR3 omits its conserved ending phenylalanine or tryptophan, so a read error is the likely source. The rearrangement links TRBV19 to TRBJ1-5; weak D call: TRBD1 (5 bases). This CDR3 comprises 12 residues. CDR1 and CDR2 (germline): LNHDA, SQIVND (reference sequence). Between the trimmed V and J ends, which lost 6 bases and 6 bases, there was a span of 9 bases. Here the CDR3 DNA reads TGTGCCAGTAGACAGGCCCCTCAGCCCCAGCATTCT. Residues: CASRQAPQPQHS.

This clone was seen a few times. This may come from a read error, since a much larger clone is one base off. The gene calls are TRBV10-1 and TRBJ2-1; no reliable D call. V lost 3 bases and J lost 5, with 11 bases in between. The germline V gene encodes CDR1 WNHNN and CDR2 SYGVQD (reference sequence). This CDR3 is built from 14 residues. CDR3: CASSDTWKNNEQFF. CDR3 DNA sequence: TGCGCCAGCAGTGATACCTGGAAGAACAATGAGCAGTTCTTC.

As for this clone: A read error may account for a junction end that differs from germline. In the same sample, other DNA sequences code for this CDR3. The CDR3 here is CASSELLWGDGYTF. Here the CDR3 DNA reads TGTGCAAGCAGCGAGCTCCTTTGGGGGGATGGCTACACCTTC. The chain links TRBV6-1 to TRBJ1-2, with D perhaps matching TRBD1 (5 bases). This CDR3 region has 14 residues. CDR1 and CDR2 (germline): MNHNS, SASEGT.

In this sample, this clone turned up many times. The chain uses TRBV2 and TRBJ1-1; unclear D gene. Deletions cut 2 bases from V and 0 bases from J, with 16 bases between. The CDR3 is 17 residues long. Germline CDR1 SNHLY, CDR2 FYNNEI. The CDR3 spells CASSEIEAVYMNTEAFF. The CDR3 nucleotides are TGTGCCAGCAGTGAAATTGAGGCAGTTTACATGAACACTGAAGCTTTCTTT.

This clone showed up many times. The chain has TRBV20-1 and TRBJ2-5; D is uncertain. This CDR3 has 15 residues. V was trimmed by 0 bases and J by 2 bases, leaving 13 bases between them. CDR1 DFQATT and CDR2 SNEGSKA come from the germline V gene (reference sequence). CDR3 loop: CSARESRMGQETQYF. The CDR3 bases are TGCAGTGCTAGAGAGTCCAGGATGGGTCAAGAGACCCAGTACTTC.

The sample holds many counts of this clone. The V and J genes are TRBV20-1 and TRBJ1-5, with D perhaps TRBD1 (6 bases). The V and J ends lost 3 bases and 5 bases respectively, with 17 bases between them. The CDR3 runs 15 residues. The V gene's germline CDR1 is DFQATT and CDR2 SNEGSKA (reference sequence). CDR3 coding DNA: TGCAGTGCTAGCAGGGGAGGGCCGGACCATCAGCCCCAGCATTTT. Translating it yields CSASRGGPDHQPQHF.